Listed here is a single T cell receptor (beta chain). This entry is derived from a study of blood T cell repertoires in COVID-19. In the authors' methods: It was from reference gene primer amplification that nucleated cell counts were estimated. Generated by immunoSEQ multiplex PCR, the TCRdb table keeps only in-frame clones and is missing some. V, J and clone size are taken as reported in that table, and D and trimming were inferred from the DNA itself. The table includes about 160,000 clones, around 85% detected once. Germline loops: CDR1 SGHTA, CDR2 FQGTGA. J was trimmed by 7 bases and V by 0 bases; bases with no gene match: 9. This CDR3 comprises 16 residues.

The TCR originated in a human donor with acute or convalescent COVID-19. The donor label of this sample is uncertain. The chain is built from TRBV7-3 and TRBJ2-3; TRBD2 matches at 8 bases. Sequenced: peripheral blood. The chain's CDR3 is CASSLTAGGAANTQYF. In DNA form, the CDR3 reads TGTGCCAGCAGCTTAACGGCGGGGGGAGCTGCGAATACGCAGTATTTT.